This TCR beta chain was found in a study of cytotoxic CD8 clonotypes in ibrutinib-treated CLL. Study context: Investigators collected response samples after a median 12 months of treatment, range 6 to 36. Findings and caveats of the study: The study found clonality rose at ibrutinib response, then fell toward baseline at progression.

Concerning this clone itself: What it binds is not known.

TCRdb's table, derived via immunoSEQ multiplex PCR, lists solely in-frame clones and lacks some. Among 15,000 or so clones listed, 64% were seen once. Approximately 1.9 micrograms of genomic DNA came from cryopreserved PBMCs for TCR beta libraries. V lost 5 bases and J lost 3, with 9 bases in between. This CDR3 has 12 amino acids. CDR1 and CDR2 (germline): SGHNT, YYREEE (reference sequence). The origin of this receptor is a human donor with chronic lymphocytic leukemia. This chain joins TRBV5-4 and TRBJ2-7; TRBD1 is a possible D gene (6 bases). This specimen consisted of PBMCs, obtained before ibrutinib treatment. Written as DNA, the CDR3 is TGTGCCAGCAGGGCGGACAGCTACGAGCAGTACTTC. Amino acid sequence: CASRADSYEQYF.